One and the same sample provided the 5 T cell receptor beta chains below, sequenced in a study of response to subunit inactivated influenza vaccine. TCRdb re-called the RT-PCR reads through MiXCR, storing one row per CDR3 protein. There are about 500,000 distinct CDR3 sequences in the sample; 16% occur only once, and 3% to 3.5% lies in the top ten. Sequenced material: CD4+ T cells sorted from PBMCs, taken 23 months after vaccination. The receptors originated from a man between 45 and 75 years old who received an inactivated influenza vaccine.

V is TRBV4-3 and J is TRBJ1-1, with 8 bases lining up with TRBD1. CDR3 length: 16 amino acids. The V and J ends lost 1 base and 3 bases, in that order; junction bases with no gene match: 7. Germline V gives CDR1 LGHNA, CDR2 YSLEER. CDR3 amino acids: CASSQGTGSLDTEAFF. CDR3 nucleotide sequence: TGCGCCAGCAGCCAAGGGACAGGGTCTTTGGACACTGAAGCTTTCTTT.

This clonotype was seen a handful of times. The chain uses TRBV24-1 and TRBJ2-1; 14 nucleotides agree with TRBD2. The V gene end was trimmed by 4 bases and the J gene end by 9 bases; junction bases not matched to a gene: 7. Per the germline V gene, CDR1 is KGHDR and CDR2 is SFDVKD. CDR3 length equals 16 residues. The CDR3 loop is CATSEPGLAGGTEQFF. DNA of the CDR3: TGTGCCACCAGTGAACCCGGACTAGCGGGGGGCACTGAGCAGTTCTTC.

The sample holds a few counts of this clonotype. The rearrangement links TRBV28 to TRBJ2-7; no clear D. The CDR3 runs 12 residues. Between the trimmed V and J ends, which lost 4 bases and 2 bases, there was a span of 6 bases. CDR1 is MDHEN and CDR2 is SYDVKM in the germline V gene. CDR3 sequence (DNA): TGTGCCAGCAGTTCAGTTACCTACGAGCAGTACTTC. Translation: CASSSVTYEQYF.

The chain links TRBV7-8 to TRBJ2-1; no clear D gene. CDR3 length equals 16 residues. The V and J ends lost 1 base and 3 bases respectively, with 13 bases between them. Germline-derived CDR1 and CDR2 are SGHVS and FQNEAQ. The CDR3: CASSLGGGTFYNEQFF. In nucleotides, the CDR3 is TGTGCCAGCAGCTTAGGTGGCGGAACTTTCTACAATGAGCAGTTCTTC.

This clonotype was detected a few times. V and J are TRBV24-1 and TRBJ2-3, with 7 bases matching TRBD1. V trimming: 7 bases; J trimming: 2 bases; junction bases outside the gene matches: 5. Germline loops: CDR1 KGHDR, CDR2 SFDVKD. The CDR3 length is 14 residues. Written as DNA, the CDR3 is TGTGCCACCAGCCACAGGGGCACCACAGATACGCAGTATTTT. Translating gives CATSHRGTTDTQYF.